Below, one T cell receptor beta chain is given with its context. The sample is drawn from a study of blood T cell repertoires in COVID-19. Method: immunoSEQ multiplex PCR; TCRdb's copy keeps in-frame clones and lacks some. The sample shows more than 300,000 clones, roughly 90% of them seen only once. V gave up 5 bases and J gave up 6 bases, with 13 bases separating them. The CDR3 spans 13 residues. Germline V gives CDR1 SGHTA, CDR2 FQGNSA. The sequence derives from a woman aged 25 to 39 who had recovered from COVID-19. V and J are TRBV7-2 and TRBJ1-1; the D is unclear. Sequencing was done on a sample of PBMCs or T cells enriched from blood (not recorded which). This CDR3 is CASSPGDLPEAFF. CDR3 DNA sequence: TGTGCCAGCAGCCCTGGAGATTTGCCTGAAGCTTTCTTT.